This TCR beta chain is from a study of CD8 T cells in Susac syndrome. V was trimmed by 0 bases and J by 0 bases, leaving 12 bases between them. The CDR3 is made up of 16 amino acids. Germline V gene lookup returns CDR1 MGHRA and CDR2 YSYEKL. The RNA, roughly 0.5 to 1 ug, was put through reverse transcription using random hexamers. TCRdb reprocessed the immunoSEQ multiplex PCR reads with MiXCR, giving one entry per CDR3 protein. The sample lists about 140,000 distinct CDR3 sequences; over 85% were seen once. Sequenced: CD8+ T cells from PBMCs. This receptor was obtained from a human donor in good health. This chain links TRBV4-1 with TRBJ2-7; D gene uncertain. CDR3 nucleotides: TGCGCCAGCAGCCAAGAGGTCCTGGAAGGCTCCTACGAGCAGTACTTC. Translating it yields CASSQEVLEGSYEQYF.